A single sample is the source of the 23 T cell receptor beta chains below, sequenced in a study of blood T cell repertoires in COVID-19. Using immunoSEQ multiplex PCR, the repertoire was profiled, and TCRdb retains in-frame clones only, with some absent. The table includes tens of thousands of clones, 65% to 90% detected once. The sequencing input was peripheral blood. These receptors originate from a man older than 75 with active COVID-19.

The sample holds one count of this clone. The chain is built from TRBV7-2 and TRBJ1-1; possible D gene TRBD1, 5 bases. CDR1 SGHTA and CDR2 FQGNSA come from the germline V gene. CDR3 length: 13 amino acids. Trimming cost V 6 bases and J 8 bases, with 16 bases left between them. DNA of the CDR3: TGTGCCAGCAGTTCGAGGGGAGGGAAGGAAGCTTTCTTT. Translation: CASSSRGGKEAFF.

The chain carries TRBV4-1 and TRBJ2-1, with TRBD2 identical over 8 bases. V was pared by 6 bases and J by 4 bases, with 8 bases of the junction left unmatched. The CDR3 runs 15 residues. Germline CDR1 reads MGHRA; CDR2 reads YSYEKL. For the CDR3, the DNA is TGCGCCAGCAGTTTTCCCCAGCGGGAGTACAATGAGCAGTTCTTC. Residues: CASSFPQREYNEQFF.

This rearrangement joins TRBV7-8 to TRBJ2-4; the D gene is possibly TRBD2 (5 bases). V was clipped by 5 bases and J by 3 bases, with 17 bases between them. Per the germline V gene, CDR1 is SGHVS and CDR2 is FQNEAQ. The CDR3 is 16 residues long. The CDR3, as DNA: TGTGCCAGCAGCCAGAGGGCTCTGGGCGGCAAAAACATTCAGTACTTC. This translates into CASSQRALGGKNIQYF.

This clone was counted between two and nine times. This sequence joins TRBV5-3 and TRBJ1-3, with unresolved D. TRBV5-3 is filed as an ORF, its function uncertain. The CDR3 loop spans 14 amino acids. Trimming took 0 bases from V and 2 from J, leaving 6 bases between them. This chain's CDR3 is CARSLEQAGNTIYF. CDR3 in DNA: TGTGCCAGAAGCTTGGAGCAAGCTGGAAACACCATATATTTT.

This chain connects TRBV7-9 to TRBJ2-3; maybe TRBD1 (6 bases). Germline CDR1 and CDR2: SEHNR and FQNEAQ (reference sequence). Trimming shortened V by 7 bases and J by 5 bases, and 16 bases separated the two germline ends. The CDR3 loop spans 14 amino acids. The CDR3 loop reads CASNELQGIDTQYF. In DNA form, the CDR3 reads TGTGCCAGCAACGAATTACAGGGAATAGATACGCAGTATTTT.

DNA for the CDR3: TGTGCCAGCAGAGAGGGCACCGGGGAGCTGTTTTTT. It translates to CASREGTGELFF. J is TRBJ2-2 and V is TRBV6-4, with D maybe TRBD2 (5 bases). Looked up from germline, CDR1 is MRHNA and CDR2 is SNTAGT. This CDR3 contains 12 residues. Trimming removed 6 bases from V and 4 bases from J, with 6 bases in between.

This sequence joins TRBV4-3 and TRBJ2-3, with 14 bases that match TRBD2. This CDR3 is 15 amino acids long. Germline V lookup: CDR1 LGHNA, CDR2 YSLEER. Trimming at V came to 3 bases and at J to 5 bases, leaving 1 base not matched to a gene. This CDR3 is CASSQGTSGGDTQYF. CDR3 nucleotides: TGCGCCAGCAGCCAGGGGACTAGCGGGGGAGATACGCAGTATTTT.

This clone appeared once. V and J are TRBV21-1 and TRBJ1-4; TRBD1 is the table's D call, not checked against the DNA. TRBV21-1 is a documented pseudogene. The CDR3 is 15 residues long. The CDR3 DNA is TGTGCCAGCAGCGACAGGGGGCAGGTGCATGAAAAACTGTTTTTT. It translates to CASSDRGQVHEKLFF.

V is TRBV6-5 and J is TRBJ2-7; the match to TRBD1 covers 9 bases. Looked up from germline, CDR1 is MNHEY and CDR2 is SVGAGI. CDR3 length equals 14 residues. V was clipped by 4 bases and J by 3 bases; unmatched bases: 4. CDR3 residues: CASSFPTGGYEQYF. Written as DNA, the CDR3 is TGTGCCAGCAGTTTCCCGACAGGGGGCTACGAGCAGTACTTC.

The chain joins TRBV5-8 to TRBJ2-5; TRBD2 aligns across 11 bases. The V segment lost 4 bases and the J segment 1 base; nucleotides outside the gene matches: 6. CDR1 and CDR2 (germline): SGHTS, YDEGEE. CDR3 length: 16 amino acids. Written as DNA, the CDR3 is TGTGCCAGCAGCCCAGGACTAGCGGGTTCCCAAGAGACCCAGTACTTC. It codes for CASSPGLAGSQETQYF. The whole variable domain, filled in from reference TRBV5-8 and TRBJ2-5, reads EAGVTQSPTHLIKTRGQQATLRCSPISGHTSVYWYQQALGLGLQFLLWYDEGEERNRGNFPPRFSGRQFPNYSSELNVNALELEDSALYLCASSPGLAGSQETQYFGPGTRLLVL.

Here the CDR3 reads CASSQDFDSLMGGYTF. The CDR3 nucleotides read TGCGCCAGCAGCCAAGATTTCGACAGCCTTATGGGCGGCTACACCTTC. The gene calls are TRBV4-1 and TRBJ1-2; D possibly corresponds to TRBD1 (5 bases). From germline, CDR1 is MGHRA and CDR2 YSYEKL. Trimming removed 0 bases from V and 8 bases from J, with 19 bases in between. The length of the CDR3 is 16 residues.

This chain connects TRBV19 to TRBJ2-1; 9 bases match TRBD2. The CDR3 length is 15 residues. Unmatched junction bases numbered 2, after V lost 1 base and J lost 4 bases. The germline CDR1 and CDR2 sequences are LNHDA and SQIVND (reference sequence). The chain's CDR3 is CASSIALAGYNEQFF. The CDR3, as DNA: TGTGCCAGTAGTATAGCCCTAGCGGGGTACAATGAGCAGTTCTTC.

The chain recombines TRBV4-3 with TRBJ1-4; D not resolved. The germline CDR1 and CDR2 sequences are LGHNA and YSLEER. The length of the CDR3 is 15 residues. V lost 2 bases and J 0 bases, leaving 7 bases between the germline ends. Written as DNA, the CDR3 is TGCGCCAGCAGCCAAAACTTCGCAACTAATGAAAAACTGTTTTTT. Protein product: CASSQNFATNEKLFF.

This clone was counted a single time. V and J are TRBV6-6 and TRBJ2-7; 8 bases fit TRBD2. Losses at the gene ends were 10 bases for V and 5 bases for J; bases not matched to a gene: 13. This CDR3 comprises 14 residues. The germline V gene encodes CDR1 MNHNY and CDR2 SVGAGI (reference sequence). The CDR3 region has the DNA TGTGCCACCCGCTCGGCAAGCGGGGGCAACGAGCAGTACTTC. This codes for CATRSASGGNEQYF.

The chain couples TRBV6-6 to TRBJ1-4, with 9 bases identical to TRBD1. Germline assignment: CDR1 MNHNY and CDR2 SVGAGI (reference sequence). The CDR3 consists of 15 residues. Trimming at V came to 0 bases and at J to 7 bases, leaving 3 bases not matched to a gene. CDR3 loop: CASSYSDRGGEKLFF. CDR3 DNA sequence: TGTGCCAGCAGTTACTCGGACAGGGGAGGTGAAAAACTGTTTTTT.

The gene calls are TRBV2 and TRBJ2-5, with D possibly matching TRBD2 (6 bases). Germline CDR1 and CDR2: SNHLY and FYNNEI. Trimming shortened V by 6 bases and J by 5 bases, and 19 bases separated the two germline ends. This CDR3 is 15 amino acids long. The CDR3 DNA reads as TGTGCCAGCAGAAGGGATACTAGCCGGCCGGAGACCCAGTACTTC. It translates to CASRRDTSRPETQYF.

The chain combines TRBV25-1 with TRBJ1-1; D remains ambiguous. V lost 6 bases and J lost 2, with 10 bases in between. CDR1 is MGHDK and CDR2 is SYGVNS in the germline V gene. The CDR3 length is 13 residues. CDR3 residues: CASRALSNTEAFF. Here the CDR3 DNA reads TGTGCCAGCAGGGCCCTGTCAAACACTGAAGCTTTCTTT.

The V and J genes are TRBV19 and TRBJ1-4; unclear D gene. The CDR3 is made up of 16 amino acids. CDR1 and CDR2 (germline): LNHDA, SQIVND (reference sequence). The V gene lost 6 bases and the J gene lost 1 base, with 15 bases spanning the gap. CDR3 loop: CASSAVGVGTNEKLFF. The CDR3 DNA reads as TGTGCCAGTAGCGCCGTCGGGGTTGGAACTAATGAAAAACTGTTTTTT.

J is TRBJ1-1 and V is TRBV4-1; D unresolved. The CDR3 is made up of 16 amino acids. Per germline, CDR1 MGHRA and CDR2 YSYEKL. Trimming shortened V by 0 bases and J by 1 base, and 12 bases separated the two germline ends. The DNA for the CDR3 is TGCGCCAGCAGCCAAGATATTCAACTCGGGAACACTGAAGCTTTCTTT. It is translated as CASSQDIQLGNTEAFF.

This chain joins TRBV9 and TRBJ2-4; TRBD1 might be the D (6 bases). The CDR3 totals 15 residues. The V gene's germline CDR1 is SGDLS and CDR2 YYNGEE. V shed 0 bases and J shed 5 bases, with 12 bases lying between them. CDR3 in DNA: TGTGCCAGCAGCGTAGGTGGGGACACCGAAAACATTCAGTACTTC. Translating it yields CASSVGGDTENIQYF.

The rearrangement joins TRBV7-6 to TRBJ2-3; 7 bases fit TRBD1. Per germline, CDR1 SGHVS and CDR2 FNYEAQ. The CDR3 has 17 amino acids. V shed 1 base and J 4 bases; nucleotides not matched to a gene: 11. The CDR3 coding sequence is TGTGCCAGCAGCTTAGAGGACGAGGGGGCTGGTGCAGATACGCAGTATTTT. It specifies CASSLEDEGAGADTQYF.

V is TRBV12-2 and J is TRBJ1-6; the table's D call, TRBD1, was not checked against the DNA. TRBV12-2 is designated a pseudogene. This CDR3 has 11 amino acids. CDR3 DNA: TGTGCAACTTTTTCGACAGGCGGAATCGACTTT. It encodes CATFSTGGIDF.

The rearrangement uses TRBV30 and TRBJ2-7; 7 bases are a match to TRBD2. This CDR3 comprises 14 residues. Germline loops: CDR1 GTSNPN, CDR2 SVGIG (reference sequence). The J segment lost 9 bases and the V segment lost 6 bases, leaving 17 bases of the junction unmatched. In DNA form, the CDR3 reads TGTGCCTGTAGCCGGGACTTGGGACTACGGGGGCAGTACTTC. Residues: CACSRDLGLRGQYF.